This TCR beta chain was recorded in a study of cytomegalovirus exposure and HLA in healthy donors. Sequencing was performed with immunoSEQ multiplex PCR; in TCRdb, only in-frame clones are kept and a portion is missing. The data show around 250,000 clones, roughly 90% seen once. Regarding this clone: Its antigen is as yet unknown.

Per the germline V gene, CDR1 is MDHEN and CDR2 is SYDVKM. The CDR3 extends over 15 amino acids. Trimming took 5 bases from V and 6 from J, leaving 16 bases between them. Whole-study results and caveats: The authors listed approximately 150 TCR beta chains as cytomegalovirus-associated. Specific recognition of CMV antigens was confirmed in vitro for a few chains (all CMV-associated).

The chain has TRBV28 and TRBJ1-4, with no clear D. Sequencing was done on a sample of PBMCs. The sequence derives from a woman aged 18-29 years in good health and CMV-seronegative. In DNA form, the CDR3 reads TGTGCCAGCAGTCCCCTCGGACGGAGGGATGAAAAACTGTTTTTT. The encoded protein is CASSPLGRRDEKLFF.